The 21 T cell receptor beta chains listed next were all sequenced from one sample in a study of cytomegalovirus exposure and HLA in healthy donors. Vbeta (60) and Jbeta (13) primers were used in the PCR. Measured with immunoSEQ multiplex PCR; TCRdb has only the in-frame clones, and not every one. The table has about 120,000 clones, about 76% seen once. Sequenced input: PBMCs. These receptor sequences come from a woman between 35 and 50 years old in good health and CMV-seronegative.

This clone is a singleton in its sample. This CDR3 is also generated by other DNA sequences in the sample. The V call is TRBV27, the J call TRBJ1-5; D gene unclear. The CDR3 consists of 15 residues. Germline V gene data show CDR1 as MNHEY and CDR2 as SMNVEV (reference sequence). Trimming stripped 3 bases from V and 3 bases from J, with 12 bases between. CDR3 region: CASSFSGAYNQPQHF. For the CDR3, the DNA is TGTGCCAGCAGTTTTTCGGGAGCGTACAATCAGCCCCAGCATTTT.

The chain links TRBV12-5 to TRBJ1-3; TRBD1 aligns across 9 bases. The CDR3 totals 15 residues. Germline V gene lookup returns CDR1 LGHNT and CDR2 FRNRAP. J was trimmed by 2 bases and V by 5 bases; bases with no gene match: 4. The CDR3 is CASGLGTGPGNTIYF. The CDR3 DNA follows: TGTGCTAGTGGTCTTGGGACAGGGCCTGGAAACACCATATATTTT. The full variable domain, rest sourced from reference TRBV12-5 and TRBJ1-3, is DARVTQTPRHKVTEMGQEVTMRCQPILGHNTVFWYRQTMMQGLELLAYFRNRAPLDDSGMPKDRFSAEMPDATLATLKIQPSEPRDSAVYFCASGLGTGPGNTIYFGEGSWLTVV.

The rearrangement joins TRBV27 to TRBJ1-2, with D maybe TRBD1 (6 bases). The CDR3 is 15 amino acids. Germline values: CDR1 MNHEY, CDR2 SMNVEV (reference sequence). V was shortened by 4 bases and J by 5 bases, with 17 bases between the two germline ends. The CDR3 DNA follows: TGTGCCAGCAGTTACCGGTCAAAAGGGGGATATGGCTACACCTTC. Amino acids: CASSYRSKGGYGYTF.

The chain joins TRBV11-2 to TRBJ2-2, with no clear D. The CDR3 runs to 14 residues. Trimming removed 0 bases from V and 7 bases from J, with 9 bases in between. From germline, CDR1 is SGHAT and CDR2 FQNNGV. CDR3 region: CASSLERGGGELFF. The CDR3 coding sequence is TGTGCCAGCAGCTTAGAGCGCGGCGGCGGGGAGCTGTTTTTT.

The V call is TRBV5-4, the J call TRBJ2-6; D uncertain. V lost 1 base, J lost 0 bases, and 5 bases lay in between. The CDR3 is 15 amino acids. CDR1 and CDR2 (germline): SGHNT, YYREEE (reference sequence). DNA of the CDR3: TGTGCCAGCAGCTTGAGGAGCTCTGGGGCCAACGTCCTGACTTTC. Translation gives CASSLRSSGANVLTF.

This clone was seen more than once but under ten times. This sequence joins TRBV6-1 and TRBJ1-3, with TRBD1 as a possible D gene (6 bases). Germline lookup yields CDR1 MNHNS and CDR2 SASEGT. V was shortened by 2 bases and J by 2 bases, with 7 bases between the two germline ends. This CDR3 region has 14 residues. CDR3 residues: CASSEPGAGNTIYF. The CDR3 DNA is TGTGCCAGCAGTGAACCAGGGGCTGGAAACACCATATATTTT.

This chain joins TRBV5-6 and TRBJ1-2, with unresolved D. The CDR3 extends over 13 amino acids. The germline CDR1 and CDR2 sequences are SGHDT and YYEEEE. The germline V and J ends were trimmed by 0 bases and 2 bases, with 5 bases remaining between them. As DNA, the CDR3 is TGTGCCAGCAGCTTGGAACTGAACTATGGCTACACCTTC. This sequence encodes CASSLELNYGYTF.

There are a few counts of this clone. In DNA, the CDR3 is TGTGCCAGCAGCGACGGACAGACCCAAGAGACCCAGTACTTC. Its translation: CASSDGQTQETQYF. V gene TRBV7-2 combines with J gene TRBJ2-5; a possible D gene is TRBD1 (6 bases). V dropped 5 bases and J dropped 1 base, with 11 bases sitting between them. In germline, CDR1 is SGHTA, CDR2 FQGNSA. CDR3 length: 14 residues.

The gene calls are TRBV6-5 and TRBJ1-2; D uncertain. The CDR3 contains 15 residues. CDR1 MNHEY and CDR2 SVGAGI come from the germline V gene. V gave up 3 bases and J gave up 0 bases, with 11 bases separating them. CDR3 DNA: TGTGCCAGCAGTTATGGGAGGGCCGCTAACTATGGCTACACCTTC. It is translated as CASSYGRAANYGYTF.

The chain couples TRBV25-1 to TRBJ2-1; D is ambiguous. V was cut by 2 bases and J by 9 bases, with 17 bases left in between. Germline assignment: CDR1 MGHDK and CDR2 SYGVNS. The CDR3 is 15 residues long. The DNA for the CDR3 is TGTGCCAGCAGTGAAGCCGCCTCCTTCCACGGTGAGCAGTTCTTC. Encoded protein: CASSEAASFHGEQFF.

This chain links TRBV10-3 with TRBJ2-7, with 8 bases identical to TRBD2. The CDR3 covers 16 residues. In germline, CDR1 is ENHRY, CDR2 SYGVKD. V shed 0 bases and J 3 bases; nucleotides not matched to a gene: 7. CDR3: CAISESAGGRFYEQYF. CDR3 bases: TGTGCCATCAGTGAGTCGGCGGGGGGTCGTTTCTACGAGCAGTACTTC.

A few counts support this clone. The chain links TRBV30 to TRBJ1-4; D not certain. V was pared by 3 bases and J by 5 bases, with 16 bases between. This CDR3 comprises 15 residues. Germline lookup yields CDR1 GTSNPN and CDR2 SVGIG (reference sequence). CDR3 sequence (DNA): TGTGCCTGGAGGGGTATTGGGCAGACAAATGAAAAACTGTTTTTT. It is translated as CAWRGIGQTNEKLFF.

The rearrangement uses TRBV6-4 and TRBJ2-1, with 8 bases lining up with TRBD2. Germline V gene sequence: CDR1 MRHNA, CDR2 SNTAGT. CDR3 length: 15 residues. Trimming took 4 bases from V and 4 from J; bases not matched to a gene: 6. CDR3 region: CASSVGLAGYNEQFF. CDR3 DNA sequence: TGTGCCAGCAGTGTAGGTCTAGCGGGTTACAATGAGCAGTTCTTC.

V and J are TRBV29-1 and TRBJ2-7, with 7 bases matching TRBD2. CDR3 length: 16 residues. Germline CDR1 reads SQVTM; CDR2 reads ANQGSEA. V lost 1 base and J lost 0; bases outside the gene matches: 9. The DNA for the CDR3 is TGCAGCGTTGAAGGGGCGGGGGTTGAGAGCTCCTACGAGCAGTACTTC. Translated, it gives CSVEGAGVESSYEQYF.

V usage is TRBV7-8 and J usage is TRBJ2-3; 8 bases match TRBD2. Trimming removed 2 bases from V and 0 bases from J; junction bases left unmatched: 1. CDR3 length: 15 amino acids. CDR1 is SGHVS, CDR2 FQNEAQ, per germline. The CDR3 spells CASSLRGGSTDTQYF. The CDR3 DNA is TGTGCCAGCAGCTTACGCGGGGGGAGCACAGATACGCAGTATTTT.

The table lists this clone with a few counts. The gene calls are TRBV5-4 and TRBJ2-7; 8 nucleotides align to TRBD1. V trimming: 5 bases; J trimming: 3 bases; junction bases outside the gene matches: 7. Per germline, CDR1 SGHNT and CDR2 YYREEE (reference sequence). The CDR3 runs to 14 residues. CDR3 coding DNA: TGTGCCAGCAGTGCGACAGGGGATTTCTACGAGCAGTACTTC. It is translated as CASSATGDFYEQYF.

This chain connects TRBV18 to TRBJ2-1; TRBD2 might be the D (5 bases). From germline, CDR1 is KGHSH and CDR2 LQKENI. The CDR3 sequence is 14 residues long. V gave up 3 bases and J gave up 3 bases, with 9 bases separating them. CDR3: CASSPGVVYNEQFF. CDR3 sequence (DNA): TGTGCCAGCTCACCCGGGGTCGTCTACAATGAGCAGTTCTTC.

The J gene is TRBJ2-6, the V gene TRBV7-9; TRBD2 aligns across 7 bases. Germline V lookup: CDR1 SEHNR, CDR2 FQNEAQ (reference sequence). The V segment lost 2 bases and the J segment 1 base; nucleotides outside the gene matches: 8. CDR3 length: 18 residues. The CDR3 loop reads CASSLLSYSGSGANVLTF. CDR3 DNA sequence: TGTGCCAGCAGCTTATTGTCCTATAGCGGGTCTGGGGCCAACGTCCTGACTTTC.

The J gene is TRBJ2-7, the V gene TRBV28; D gene uncertain. The length of the CDR3 is 12 residues. V lost 3 bases to trimming and J lost 3 bases, with 6 bases between them. Germline-derived CDR1 and CDR2 are MDHEN and SYDVKM. As DNA, the CDR3 is TGTGCCAGCAGTTTCTCTTACTACGAGCAGTACTTC. Translation: CASSFSYYEQYF.

This clone has a handful of counts. The chain couples TRBV6-6 to TRBJ2-3; D is perhaps TRBD1 (6 bases). The CDR3 consists of 15 residues. V shed 8 bases and J shed 0 bases, with 15 bases lying between them. Germline CDR1 reads MNHNY; CDR2 reads SVGAGI (reference sequence). The CDR3 nucleotides are TGTGCCAGCCCCCCGGGGCAGGGGAGCACAGATACGCAGTATTTT. Its protein product is CASPPGQGSTDTQYF.

This sequence joins TRBV6-1 and TRBJ1-5; weak D call: TRBD1 (5 bases). This CDR3 spans 18 amino acids. The V and J ends lost 2 bases and 7 bases respectively, with 24 bases between them. Per germline, CDR1 MNHNS and CDR2 SASEGT. CDR3 in DNA: TGTGCCAGCAGTGAAATTTTATCAGGGCAGGGCTACGGGCAGCCCCAGCATTTT. Translating gives CASSEILSGQGYGQPQHF.